These 12 T cell receptor beta chains share one sample of origin, sequenced in a study of CD8 T cells in ankylosing spondylitis. TCRdb used MiXCR to reprocess the 5' RACE reads, holding one entry per CDR3 protein. The sample yields 350,000 or so distinct CDR3 sequences, roughly 10% seen once. Sequencing was carried out using blood, either unsorted or a sorted T cell fraction (not recorded which). These receptors all stem from a female donor with ankylosing spondylitis or in good health (not recorded which).

There are many counts of this clonotype. The chain links TRBV5-1 to TRBJ2-7; 9 bases are shared with TRBD1. CDR1 is SGHRS and CDR2 is YFSETQ in the germline V gene. The CDR3 sequence is 15 residues long. V was pared by 1 base and J by 1 base, with 3 bases of the junction left unmatched. Here the CDR3 reads CASSLTGGFSYEQYF. The CDR3 DNA reads TGCGCCAGCAGCTTGACAGGGGGCTTTTCCTACGAGCAGTACTTC.

This clonotype has at least ten counts. The chain joins TRBV20-1 to TRBJ1-5; no clear D gene. The V and J ends lost 2 bases and 3 bases respectively, with 17 bases between them. Germline V gene lookup returns CDR1 DFQATT and CDR2 SNEGSKA (reference sequence). CDR3 size: 16 residues. The CDR3 nucleotides are TGCAGTGCTAGAATGTTTCGGGGTACTGCCAATCAGCCCCAGCATTTT. Translated, it gives CSARMFRGTANQPQHF.

This clonotype was recorded at least ten times. This sequence joins TRBV27 and TRBJ2-7; possible D gene TRBD2, 5 bases. Germline V lookup: CDR1 MNHEY, CDR2 SMNVEV (reference sequence). The CDR3 totals 18 residues. Between the trimmed V and J ends, which lost 5 bases and 0 bases, there was a span of 23 bases. The CDR3 DNA is TGTGCCAGCAGTCCCTCCAGGAGGTCGGCGAAATACTCCTACGAGCAGTACTTC. Its protein is CASSPSRRSAKYSYEQYF.

There are many counts of this clonotype. The chain carries TRBV5-6 and TRBJ2-3; possibly TRBD1 or TRBD2 for D (5 bases each). Trimming cost V 0 bases and J 2 bases, with 7 bases left between them. The CDR3 contains 14 residues. CDR1 is SGHDT, CDR2 YYEEEE, per germline. For the CDR3, the DNA is TGTGCCAGCAGCTTGGGGGGGACCACAGATACGCAGTATTTT. This sequence encodes CASSLGGTTDTQYF.

There are many counts of this clonotype. J is TRBJ2-2 and V is TRBV4-3; no clear D. CDR1 is LGHNA and CDR2 is YSLEER in the germline V gene. Trimming removed 3 bases from V and 5 bases from J, with 4 bases in between. The CDR3 covers 12 residues. The CDR3 region is CASSHITGELFF. The DNA for the CDR3 is TGCGCCAGCAGCCACATAACCGGGGAGCTGTTTTTT.

This clonotype came up many times. V usage is TRBV27 and J usage is TRBJ1-6; D perhaps matches TRBD1 (5 bases). Deletions cut 10 bases from V and 0 bases from J, with 19 bases between. Germline assignment: CDR1 MNHEY and CDR2 SMNVEV (reference sequence). This CDR3 has 17 amino acids. The CDR3 bases are TGTGCCATTATCTCCCAGGGTCGCAGCTCCTATAATTCACCCCTCCACTTT. The encoded protein is CAIISQGRSSYNSPLHF.

This clonotype was seen many times. The J gene is TRBJ1-1, the V gene TRBV6-2 or TRBV6-3; the D is unclear. This CDR3 contains 12 residues. The germline CDR1 and CDR2 sequences are MNHEY and SVGEGT. V dropped 2 bases and J dropped 4 bases, with 5 bases sitting between them. CDR3 nucleotides: TGTGCCAGCAGTTACGCGGTCACTGAAGCTTTCTTT. It is translated as CASSYAVTEAFF.

This clonotype was recorded many times. The V and J genes are TRBV10-3 and TRBJ1-5; D is unclear. The V gene's germline CDR1 is ENHRY and CDR2 SYGVKD. Trimming took off 2 bases at V and 4 bases at J, with 9 bases between the two ends. The CDR3 loop spans 14 amino acids. This CDR3 reads CAISEVQRNQPQHF. For the CDR3, the DNA is TGTGCCATCAGTGAGGTACAGCGTAATCAGCCCCAGCATTTT.

This clonotype was detected many times. The V call is TRBV6-5, the J call TRBJ2-5; tentative D call: TRBD2 (6 bases). The CDR3 sequence is 14 residues long. V was clipped by 6 bases and J by 6 bases, with 17 bases between them. Germline-derived CDR1 and CDR2 are MNHEY and SVGAGI. Here the CDR3 reads CASSSPRGGKTQYF. CDR3 bases: TGTGCCAGCAGCTCTCCGAGGGGCGGGAAGACCCAGTACTTC.

The rearrangement joins TRBV6-2 or TRBV6-3 to TRBJ1-6, with 7 bases fitting TRBD1. The CDR3 is 16 amino acids. Trimming removed 6 bases from V and 8 bases from J; junction bases left unmatched: 13. Germline loops: CDR1 MNHEY, CDR2 SVGEGT. This CDR3 reads CASSLNSGTAYSPLHF. As DNA, the CDR3 is TGTGCCAGCAGCCTAAATTCCGGGACAGCCTATTCACCCCTCCACTTT.

This clonotype was counted ten times or more. The chain links TRBV11-3 to TRBJ2-1; 14 nucleotides agree with TRBD2. In germline, CDR1 is SGHNT, CDR2 YENEEA. V lost 5 bases to trimming and J lost 7 bases; unmatched junction nucleotides: 4. The length of the CDR3 is 15 residues. CDR3 amino acids: CASSPGTSGGNEQFF. The CDR3 nucleotides are TGTGCCAGCAGCCCCGGGACTAGCGGGGGTAATGAGCAGTTCTTC. The full variable domain, with the rest looked up from reference TRBV11-3 and TRBJ2-1, is EAGVVQSPRYKIIEKKQPVAFWCNPISGHNTLYWYLQNLGQGPELLIRYENEEAVDDSQLPKDRFSAERLKGVDSTLKIQPAELGDSAVYLCASSPGTSGGNEQFFGPGTRLTVL.

In this sample, this clonotype turned up many times. J is TRBJ2-5 and V is TRBV12-3 or TRBV12-4, with D uncertain. Trimming removed 4 bases from V and 7 bases from J, with 19 bases in between. The CDR3 is 15 residues long. CDR3 sequence reads: CASSYQDGSQSTQYF. For the CDR3, the DNA is TGTGCCAGCAGTTACCAAGATGGGTCCCAATCGACCCAGTACTTC.